Each of the 9 T cell receptor beta chains below was sequenced from the same sample in a study of shared clonotypes between healthy human individuals. The data were produced by immunoSEQ multiplex PCR, yet TCRdb's version contains in-frame clones alone and is incomplete. The sample lists approximately 1.5 million clones, roughly 98% seen once, with roughly 0.45% in the top ten. The sequenced sample consisted of naive CD4+ T cells sorted from blood. Indicated subset: CD45RA+ positively selected. Receptors originate from a man under 40 in good health.

The chain has TRBV11-2 and TRBJ2-7; possibly TRBD1 for D (5 bases). CDR1 is SGHAT and CDR2 is FQNNGV in the germline V gene. The ends were cut back, 5 bases at V and 2 bases at J, with 13 bases in the middle. The CDR3 loop spans 14 amino acids. The CDR3 is CASSRSDSTYEQYF. The CDR3 coding sequence is TGTGCCAGCAGCCGGAGCGACAGCACCTACGAGCAGTACTTC. Supplemented by reference TRBV11-2 and TRBJ2-7, the full variable domain reads EAGVAQSPRYKIIEKRQSVAFWCNPISGHATLYWYQQILGQGPKLLIQFQNNGVVDDSQLPKDRFSAERLKGVDSTLKIQPAKLEDSAVYLCASSRSDSTYEQYFGPGTRLTVT.

The J gene is TRBJ2-2, the V gene TRBV30; TRBD2 matches 8 bases. J gave up 4 bases and V 4 bases, and 11 bases lay outside the gene matches. This CDR3 contains 16 residues. Per the germline V gene, CDR1 is GTSNPN and CDR2 is SVGIG (reference sequence). The CDR3 reads CAWILGGRNPTGELFF. In nucleotides, the CDR3 is TGTGCCTGGATTCTTGGCGGGAGGAATCCCACCGGGGAGCTGTTTTTT.

The rearrangement links TRBV6-1 to TRBJ2-4, with D possibly matching TRBD1 (6 bases). The CDR3 is 15 residues long. The germline V gene encodes CDR1 MNHNS and CDR2 SASEGT. V lost 4 bases to trimming and J lost 0 bases, with 10 bases between them. The CDR3 coding sequence is TGTGCCAGCAGTGGGACAGAGCTAGCCAAAAACATTCAGTACTTC. Its translation: CASSGTELAKNIQYF.

The CDR3 DNA is TGTGCCAGCAGCGTAGCATGGGACTTCTCCTACGAGCAGTACTTC. It yields the protein CASSVAWDFSYEQYF. The chain couples TRBV9 to TRBJ2-7; perhaps TRBD2 as D (6 bases). There are 15 residues in the CDR3. Trimming removed 0 bases at V and 0 bases at J, with 10 bases between. Germline loops: CDR1 SGDLS, CDR2 YYNGEE.

The chain links TRBV9 to TRBJ2-1, with TRBD1 identical over 9 bases. This CDR3 region has 16 residues. The germline V gene encodes CDR1 SGDLS and CDR2 YYNGEE. The J segment lost 8 bases and the V segment lost 2 bases, leaving 11 bases of the junction unmatched. The CDR3 here is CASSVRQGEGSDEQFF. CDR3 in DNA: TGTGCCAGCAGCGTGAGACAGGGGGAAGGTAGTGATGAGCAGTTCTTC. The full variable domain, its missing parts supplied by reference TRBV9 and TRBJ2-1, is DSGVTQTPKHLITATGQRVTLRCSPRSGDLSVYWYQQSLDQGLQFLIQYYNGEERAKGNILERFSAQQFPDLHSELNLSSLELGDSALYFCASSVRQGEGSDEQFFGPGTRLTVL.

The genes are TRBV5-1 and TRBJ2-2, with 15 bases matching TRBD2. V gave up 3 bases and J gave up 7 bases; unmatched junction bases: 7. CDR1 is SGHRS and CDR2 is YFSETQ in the germline V gene. CDR3 length: 17 residues. DNA of the CDR3: TGCGCCAGCAGCTCTGGACTAGCGGGAGGGTCTATCGGGGAGCTGTTTTTT. Protein: CASSSGLAGGSIGELFF.

V is TRBV7-3 and J is TRBJ2-5; 12 bases match TRBD2. The germline V gene encodes CDR1 SGHTA and CDR2 FQGTGA. V lost 2 bases, J lost 2 bases, and 3 bases stayed unmatched. There are 16 residues in the CDR3. In nucleotides, the CDR3 is TGTGCCAGCAGCTTAGTTGGACTAGCGGGACAAGAGACCCAGTACTTC. It translates to CASSLVGLAGQETQYF.

The chain carries TRBV6-1 and TRBJ2-5, with 10 bases identical to TRBD2. In germline, CDR1 is MNHNS, CDR2 SASEGT. The junction had 6 bases not matched to a gene; V was cut back by 2 bases and J by 3 bases. The CDR3 is 16 amino acids. The CDR3 DNA follows: TGTGCCAGCAGTGAATTCCTAGCGGGAGTAAAAGAGACCCAGTACTTC. This sequence encodes CASSEFLAGVKETQYF.

The chain joins TRBV4-3 to TRBJ2-1, with a weak D call TRBD2 (6 bases). Germline-derived CDR1 and CDR2 are LGHNA and YSLEER. This CDR3 is 18 amino acids long. The ends were cut back, 0 bases at V and 5 bases at J, with 20 bases in the middle. CDR3 loop: CASSQEDGRRGSDNEQFF. The DNA for the CDR3 is TGCGCCAGCAGCCAAGAGGACGGTAGGCGGGGTTCAGACAATGAGCAGTTCTTC.